One sample yielded the 32 T cell receptor beta chains listed below, sequenced in a study of T cells after yellow fever vaccination. TCRdb recomputed calls from the 5' RACE reads with MiXCR, one row per CDR3 protein. The sample lists about 310,000 distinct CDR3 sequences; about 3.5% were seen once. Source: PBMCs, taken on the day of the yellow fever booster vaccination. Receptor source: a man between 18 and 35 years old who received the YFV17D yellow fever vaccine.

At least ten counts were recorded for this clonotype. V gene TRBV2 combines with J gene TRBJ2-2, with TRBD2 matching 9 bases. Trimming at V came to 6 bases and at J to 7 bases, leaving 12 bases not matched to a gene. CDR1 is SNHLY and CDR2 is FYNNEI in the germline V gene. CDR3 length: 16 amino acids. The DNA for the CDR3 is TGTGCCAGCAGAAAAAGGCGCGGGGGGGTTATCGGGGAGCTGTTTTTT. Translating gives CASRKRRGGVIGELFF.

This clonotype was counted only a few times. This rearrangement joins TRBV20-1 to TRBJ2-1, with D perhaps matching TRBD1 or TRBD2 (6 bases each). Germline V gene data show CDR1 as DFQATT and CDR2 as SNEGSKA (reference sequence). The CDR3 totals 14 residues. Trimming removed 2 bases at V and 4 bases at J, with 12 bases between. The CDR3 reads CSARRGQGYNEQFF. The DNA for the CDR3 is TGCAGTGCTAGACGGGGGCAGGGTTACAATGAGCAGTTCTTC.

There are a few counts of this clonotype. The gene calls are TRBV5-1 and TRBJ1-1, with D possibly being TRBD1 (6 bases). The germline V gene encodes CDR1 SGHRS and CDR2 YFSETQ. The CDR3 extends over 15 amino acids. V was cut by 0 bases and J by 1 base, with 10 bases left in between. CDR3 in amino acids: CASSLGPGQNTEAFF. The DNA for the CDR3 is TGCGCCAGCAGCTTGGGTCCGGGACAGAACACTGAAGCTTTCTTT.

The chain has TRBV4-1 and TRBJ1-5, with D possibly being TRBD1 (6 bases). Germline CDR1 is MGHRA and CDR2 is YSYEKL. V dropped 3 bases and J dropped 0 bases, with 9 bases sitting between them. This CDR3 has 15 residues. The CDR3 spells CASSHRQVSNQPQHF. In nucleotides, the CDR3 is TGCGCCAGCAGCCACCGACAGGTTAGCAATCAGCCCCAGCATTTT.

This clonotype was counted a few times. The chain carries TRBV6-2 or TRBV6-3 and TRBJ2-7; 7 nucleotides agree with TRBD2. The junction had 10 bases not matched to a gene; V was cut back by 2 bases and J by 3 bases. Germline V CDR1 and CDR2: MNHEY, SVGEGT. CDR3 length equals 16 residues. The CDR3 bases are TGTGCCAGCAGTTACCCCAGGACTAGACTCCTCTACGAGCAGTACTTC. Translation: CASSYPRTRLLYEQYF.

At least ten counts were recorded for this clonotype. The chain carries TRBV20-1 and TRBJ1-2; D not certain. The CDR3 spans 11 residues. Germline V lookup: CDR1 DFQATT, CDR2 SNEGSKA (reference sequence). The germline V and J ends were trimmed by 5 bases and 4 bases, with 8 bases remaining between them. The CDR3 region is CSAPPAYGYTF. CDR3 DNA sequence: TGCAGTGCTCCCCCGGCCTATGGCTACACCTTC.

This clonotype has ten or more counts. The V and J genes are TRBV12-3 or TRBV12-4 and TRBJ2-7, with TRBD1 matching over 10 bases. J gave up 4 bases and V 8 bases, and 8 bases lay outside the gene matches. The CDR3 has 14 amino acids. This CDR3 is CASEPTGGGYEQYF. DNA for the CDR3: TGTGCCAGCGAACCGACAGGGGGCGGTTACGAGCAGTACTTC.

The rearrangement links TRBV6-2 or TRBV6-3 to TRBJ2-4; D unclear. V was clipped by 0 bases and J by 1 base, with 25 bases between them. The CDR3 loop spans 21 amino acids. Per the germline V gene, CDR1 is MNHEY and CDR2 is SVGEGT. The CDR3 protein is CASSYSNRPQTARPAKNIQYF. The DNA of the CDR3 is TGTGCCAGCAGTTACTCGAATCGTCCACAGACCGCCCGCCCGGCCAAAAACATTCAGTACTTC.

The rearrangement links TRBV7-9 to TRBJ1-5; D remains unclear. The CDR3 is 13 residues long. Germline V lookup: CDR1 SEHNR, CDR2 FQNEAQ (reference sequence). Deletions cut 5 bases from V and 3 bases from J, with 8 bases between. The CDR3 protein is CASSPANNQPQHF. The CDR3 nucleotides are TGTGCCAGCAGCCCGGCAAACAATCAGCCCCAGCATTTT.

This clonotype was observed a handful of times. The V and J genes are TRBV29-1 and TRBJ1-1; the D is unclear. The V gene's germline CDR1 is SQVTM and CDR2 ANQGSEA. Between the trimmed V and J ends, which lost 6 bases and 1 base, there was a span of 15 bases. This CDR3 spans 14 amino acids. The CDR3 region is CSVQARFTNTEAFF. DNA of the CDR3: TGCAGCGTCCAAGCGAGGTTTACGAACACTGAAGCTTTCTTT.

This clonotype has a count of ten or more. The gene calls are TRBV12-3 or TRBV12-4 and TRBJ2-7, with D hard to call. V was trimmed by 2 bases and J by 4 bases, leaving 12 bases between them. CDR3 size: 14 residues. In nucleotides, the CDR3 is TGTGCCAGCAGTTTACGGAGTATCGGTTACGAGCAGTACTTC. Translation gives CASSLRSIGYEQYF.

V is TRBV4-1 and J is TRBJ2-7; 8 bases agree with TRBD1. V shed 4 bases, J shed 6 bases, and the junction held 8 bases outside the gene matches. The CDR3 loop spans 14 amino acids. The V gene's germline CDR1 is MGHRA and CDR2 YSYEKL. CDR3 nucleotides: TGCGCCAGCAGCCCGACTAAGACAGGGGTCGAGCAGTACTTC. Protein product: CASSPTKTGVEQYF.

This clonotype was counted at least ten times. The chain uses TRBV10-3 and TRBJ1-1, with D maybe TRBD1 (5 bases). The CDR3 has 13 residues. Germline CDR1 ENHRY, CDR2 SYGVKD. The V gene lost 10 bases and the J gene lost 3 bases, with 15 bases spanning the gap. The CDR3 DNA is TGTGCCACGGGGGAGGCGTGGGACACTGAAGCTTTCTTT. It specifies CATGEAWDTEAFF.

The table lists this clonotype with a few counts. The chain recombines TRBV29-1 with TRBJ1-1; D gene uncertain. CDR3 length equals 13 residues. Trimming took off 3 bases at V and 3 bases at J, with 11 bases between the two ends. Germline-derived CDR1 and CDR2 are SQVTM and ANQGSEA. CDR3 DNA sequence: TGCAGCGTTGAGTCGGCAGGCCACACTGAAGCTTTCTTT. Amino acid sequence: CSVESAGHTEAFF.

This clonotype was seen repeatedly, ten times or more. The chain has TRBV7-8 and TRBJ2-5, with D tentatively TRBD1 (6 bases). This CDR3 is built from 15 residues. CDR1 and CDR2 from the germline V gene are SGHVS and FQNEAQ. Deletions cut 4 bases from V and 2 bases from J, with 14 bases between. Here the CDR3 reads CASSSQGQRQETQYF. In DNA, the CDR3 is TGTGCCAGCAGCTCTCAGGGGCAGAGGCAAGAGACCCAGTACTTC.

The chain is built from TRBV20-1 and TRBJ1-6; D remains unclear. V was clipped by 6 bases and J by 1 base, with 13 bases between them. Germline V lookup: CDR1 DFQATT, CDR2 SNEGSKA (reference sequence). The CDR3 length is 15 residues. The CDR3 here is CSALGSLSYNSPLHF. CDR3 nucleotide sequence: TGCAGTGCCCTGGGAAGTTTGTCCTATAATTCACCCCTCCACTTT.

CDR3 bases: TGCGCCAGCAGCTACCCAAACCCCGGGACTAGCGGGGGAACTTCCTACAATGAGCAGTTCTTC. Its protein product is CASSYPNPGTSGGTSYNEQFF. The rearrangement joins TRBV5-1 to TRBJ2-1, with 14 nucleotides matching TRBD2. Losses at the gene ends were 3 bases for V and 1 base for J; bases not matched to a gene: 15. The V gene's germline CDR1 is SGHRS and CDR2 YFSETQ. CDR3 length: 21 residues.

The chain employs TRBV5-5 and TRBJ2-3; no clear D. This CDR3 has 15 amino acids. Trimming removed 4 bases from V and 0 bases from J, with 12 bases in between. The V gene's germline CDR1 is SGHKS and CDR2 YYEKEE (reference sequence). The CDR3 DNA reads TGTGCCAGCAGCATGCAAAGCGTTAGCACAGATACGCAGTATTTT. This translates into CASSMQSVSTDTQYF.

The sample holds many counts of this clonotype. V usage is TRBV29-1 and J usage is TRBJ2-4; the D gene is possibly TRBD2 (6 bases). The germline CDR1 and CDR2 sequences are SQVTM and ANQGSEA. V lost 4 bases, J lost 4 bases, and 14 bases lay in between. This CDR3 has 14 residues. CDR3 residues: CSVGGMAGKNIQYF. Here the CDR3 DNA reads TGCAGCGTTGGAGGGATGGCGGGGAAAAACATTCAGTACTTC.

This clonotype was found a few times. This chain joins TRBV11-1 and TRBJ2-6, with D unresolved. V lost 2 bases to trimming and J lost 2 bases, with 13 bases between them. From germline, CDR1 is SGHAT and CDR2 FQDESV (reference sequence). The CDR3 is 17 residues long. The DNA for the CDR3 is TGTGCCAGCAGCTTAAATGTAATAGGTGCTGGGGCCAACGTCCTGACTTTC. Translating gives CASSLNVIGAGANVLTF. Drawing the rest from reference TRBV11-1 and TRBJ2-6, the complete variable domain is EAEVAQSPRYKITEKSQAVAFWCDPISGHATLYWYRQILGQGPELLVQFQDESVVDDSQLPKDRFSAERLKGVDSTLKIQPAELGDSAMYLCASSLNVIGAGANVLTFGAGSRLTVL.

This chain connects TRBV5-5 to TRBJ1-3; 7 bases are a match to TRBD1. From germline, CDR1 is SGHKS and CDR2 YYEKEE (reference sequence). CDR3 length: 15 residues. V dropped 2 bases and J dropped 0; count of bases not matched to a gene: 2. In DNA, the CDR3 is TGTGCCAGCAGCTTAGGGGGCCTCTCTGGAAACACCATATATTTT. This translates into CASSLGGLSGNTIYF.

This clonotype has at least ten counts. The rearrangement links TRBV7-9 to TRBJ2-5; tentative D call: TRBD1 (5 bases). Germline lookup yields CDR1 SEHNR and CDR2 FQNEAQ (reference sequence). The CDR3 extends over 13 amino acids. The V end was cut by 5 bases, the J end by 9 bases, with 16 bases between. The CDR3 DNA sequence: TGTGCCAGCAGCACCAACCTTATAGGGGCCCAGTACTTC. It translates to CASSTNLIGAQYF.

The genes are TRBV6-5 and TRBJ2-5; a weak D match, TRBD1 (6 bases). Trimming took 10 bases from V and 5 from J, leaving 17 bases between them. CDR1 is MNHEY, CDR2 SVGAGI, per germline. The CDR3 has 13 residues. CDR3 amino acids: CATQGQVWETQYF. Here the CDR3 DNA reads TGTGCCACCCAGGGGCAGGTTTGGGAGACCCAGTACTTC.

This clonotype came up a few times. This rearrangement joins TRBV7-6 to TRBJ2-7; 12 nucleotides align to TRBD2. Germline values: CDR1 SGHVS, CDR2 FNYEAQ. The CDR3 length is 14 residues. V shed 6 bases, J shed 5 bases, and the junction held 5 bases outside the gene matches. The CDR3 here is CASSRGLAGNEQYF. In nucleotides, the CDR3 is TGTGCCAGCAGTCGCGGACTAGCGGGGAACGAGCAGTACTTC.

This clonotype was observed many times. The chain links TRBV5-1 to TRBJ1-1, with TRBD1 matching 9 bases. J was trimmed by 1 base and V by 4 bases; bases with no gene match: 5. The germline V gene encodes CDR1 SGHRS and CDR2 YFSETQ. This CDR3 is built from 15 residues. The CDR3 is CASSTNRGPNTEAFF. CDR3 in DNA: TGCGCCAGCAGCACCAACAGGGGGCCGAACACTGAAGCTTTCTTT.

This clonotype showed up just a few times. J is TRBJ2-5 and V is TRBV7-2; 12 positions agree with TRBD2. This CDR3 comprises 15 residues. Unmatched junction bases numbered 5, after V lost 4 bases and J lost 5 bases. CDR1 SGHTA and CDR2 FQGNSA come from the germline V gene. The CDR3 DNA is TGTGCCAGCAGCTCGAGACTAGCGGGGGTGGAGACCCAGTACTTC. Its protein product is CASSSRLAGVETQYF. The complete variable domain, with remaining parts taken from reference TRBV7-2 and TRBJ2-5, reads GAGVSQSPSNKVTEKGKDVELRCDPISGHTALYWYRQSLGQGLEFLIYFQGNSAPDKSGLPSDRFSAERTGGSVSTLTIQRTQQEDSAVYLCASSSRLAGVETQYFGPGTRLLVL.

The rearrangement uses TRBV3-1 and TRBJ1-2; 8 nucleotides align to TRBD1. The CDR3 is 13 residues long. V lost 7 bases, J lost 4 bases, and 5 bases stayed unmatched. Germline CDR1 reads LGHDT; CDR2 reads YNNKEL (reference sequence). DNA of the CDR3: TGTGCCAGCAAACAGGGGGACCTCTATGGCTACACCTTC. Translated, it gives CASKQGDLYGYTF. The full variable domain, in which reference TRBV3-1 and TRBJ1-2 provide the parts outside the CDR3, is DTAVSQTPKYLVTQMGNDKSIKCEQNLGHDTMYWYKQDSKKFLKIMFSYNNKELIINETVPNRFSPKSPDKAHLNLHINSLELGDSAVYFCASKQGDLYGYTFGSGTRLTVV.

The chain has TRBV2 and TRBJ2-3, with D uncertain. Germline V gene lookup returns CDR1 SNHLY and CDR2 FYNNEI. Trimming took 5 bases from V and 13 from J, leaving 13 bases between them. The CDR3 has 11 amino acids. This chain's CDR3 is CASSNGPRKYF. The CDR3 bases are TGTGCCAGCAGTAACGGCCCTCGCAAGTATTTT. Full variable domain (outside the CDR3, taken from reference TRBV2 and TRBJ2-3): EPEVTQTPSHQVTQMGQEVILRCVPISNHLYFYWYRQILGQKVEFLVSFYNNEISEKSEIFDDQFSVERPDGSNFTLKIRSTKLEDSAMYFCASSNGPRKYFGPGTRLTVL.

This clonotype was observed a few times. The CDR3 bases are TGTGCCAGCAGCTTCCAGGGGGCCGGCAATGAGCAGTTCTTC. This translates into CASSFQGAGNEQFF. V gene TRBV7-2 combines with J gene TRBJ2-1; 8 nucleotides match TRBD1. With V trimmed by 3 bases and J by 6 bases, 4 bases remained unmatched. There are 14 residues in the CDR3. Per the germline V gene, CDR1 is SGHTA and CDR2 is FQGNSA.

The sample holds many counts of this clonotype. This CDR3 is CASSLDFYTQYF. The CDR3 DNA reads as TGCGCCAGCAGCTTGGACTTTTATACGCAGTATTTT. The chain has TRBV5-1 and TRBJ2-3, with unresolved D. CDR1 and CDR2 from the germline V gene are SGHRS and YFSETQ. Trimming cost V 0 bases and J 7 bases, with 6 bases left between them. The CDR3 consists of 12 residues. The whole variable domain, filled in from reference TRBV5-1 and TRBJ2-3, reads KAGVTQTPRYLIKTRGQQVTLSCSPISGHRSVSWYQQTPGQGLQFLFEYFSETQRNKGNFPGRFSGRQFSNSRSEMNVSTLELGDSALYLCASSLDFYTQYFGPGTRLTVL.

The sample holds a few counts of this clonotype. The chain joins TRBV4-1 to TRBJ1-2; TRBD1 is a possible D gene (5 bases). The CDR3 covers 16 residues. Between the trimmed V and J ends, which lost 1 base and 2 bases, there was a span of 14 bases. Germline V CDR1 and CDR2: MGHRA, YSYEKL. CDR3 amino acids: CASSQVGRTLNYGYTF. The CDR3 coding sequence is TGCGCCAGCAGCCAAGTAGGACGGACACTAAACTATGGCTACACCTTC.

To note about this clonotype: Being one base from a much bigger clone, this may be a read error. The rearrangement uses TRBV6-2 or TRBV6-3 and TRBJ1-5; D is undetermined. Germline CDR1 and CDR2: MNHEY and SVGEGT. The CDR3 loop spans 13 amino acids. The chain's CDR3 is CASCYWSDQPQHF. CDR3 nucleotide sequence: TGTGCCAGCTGTTACTGGTCGGATCAGCCCCAGCATTTT.